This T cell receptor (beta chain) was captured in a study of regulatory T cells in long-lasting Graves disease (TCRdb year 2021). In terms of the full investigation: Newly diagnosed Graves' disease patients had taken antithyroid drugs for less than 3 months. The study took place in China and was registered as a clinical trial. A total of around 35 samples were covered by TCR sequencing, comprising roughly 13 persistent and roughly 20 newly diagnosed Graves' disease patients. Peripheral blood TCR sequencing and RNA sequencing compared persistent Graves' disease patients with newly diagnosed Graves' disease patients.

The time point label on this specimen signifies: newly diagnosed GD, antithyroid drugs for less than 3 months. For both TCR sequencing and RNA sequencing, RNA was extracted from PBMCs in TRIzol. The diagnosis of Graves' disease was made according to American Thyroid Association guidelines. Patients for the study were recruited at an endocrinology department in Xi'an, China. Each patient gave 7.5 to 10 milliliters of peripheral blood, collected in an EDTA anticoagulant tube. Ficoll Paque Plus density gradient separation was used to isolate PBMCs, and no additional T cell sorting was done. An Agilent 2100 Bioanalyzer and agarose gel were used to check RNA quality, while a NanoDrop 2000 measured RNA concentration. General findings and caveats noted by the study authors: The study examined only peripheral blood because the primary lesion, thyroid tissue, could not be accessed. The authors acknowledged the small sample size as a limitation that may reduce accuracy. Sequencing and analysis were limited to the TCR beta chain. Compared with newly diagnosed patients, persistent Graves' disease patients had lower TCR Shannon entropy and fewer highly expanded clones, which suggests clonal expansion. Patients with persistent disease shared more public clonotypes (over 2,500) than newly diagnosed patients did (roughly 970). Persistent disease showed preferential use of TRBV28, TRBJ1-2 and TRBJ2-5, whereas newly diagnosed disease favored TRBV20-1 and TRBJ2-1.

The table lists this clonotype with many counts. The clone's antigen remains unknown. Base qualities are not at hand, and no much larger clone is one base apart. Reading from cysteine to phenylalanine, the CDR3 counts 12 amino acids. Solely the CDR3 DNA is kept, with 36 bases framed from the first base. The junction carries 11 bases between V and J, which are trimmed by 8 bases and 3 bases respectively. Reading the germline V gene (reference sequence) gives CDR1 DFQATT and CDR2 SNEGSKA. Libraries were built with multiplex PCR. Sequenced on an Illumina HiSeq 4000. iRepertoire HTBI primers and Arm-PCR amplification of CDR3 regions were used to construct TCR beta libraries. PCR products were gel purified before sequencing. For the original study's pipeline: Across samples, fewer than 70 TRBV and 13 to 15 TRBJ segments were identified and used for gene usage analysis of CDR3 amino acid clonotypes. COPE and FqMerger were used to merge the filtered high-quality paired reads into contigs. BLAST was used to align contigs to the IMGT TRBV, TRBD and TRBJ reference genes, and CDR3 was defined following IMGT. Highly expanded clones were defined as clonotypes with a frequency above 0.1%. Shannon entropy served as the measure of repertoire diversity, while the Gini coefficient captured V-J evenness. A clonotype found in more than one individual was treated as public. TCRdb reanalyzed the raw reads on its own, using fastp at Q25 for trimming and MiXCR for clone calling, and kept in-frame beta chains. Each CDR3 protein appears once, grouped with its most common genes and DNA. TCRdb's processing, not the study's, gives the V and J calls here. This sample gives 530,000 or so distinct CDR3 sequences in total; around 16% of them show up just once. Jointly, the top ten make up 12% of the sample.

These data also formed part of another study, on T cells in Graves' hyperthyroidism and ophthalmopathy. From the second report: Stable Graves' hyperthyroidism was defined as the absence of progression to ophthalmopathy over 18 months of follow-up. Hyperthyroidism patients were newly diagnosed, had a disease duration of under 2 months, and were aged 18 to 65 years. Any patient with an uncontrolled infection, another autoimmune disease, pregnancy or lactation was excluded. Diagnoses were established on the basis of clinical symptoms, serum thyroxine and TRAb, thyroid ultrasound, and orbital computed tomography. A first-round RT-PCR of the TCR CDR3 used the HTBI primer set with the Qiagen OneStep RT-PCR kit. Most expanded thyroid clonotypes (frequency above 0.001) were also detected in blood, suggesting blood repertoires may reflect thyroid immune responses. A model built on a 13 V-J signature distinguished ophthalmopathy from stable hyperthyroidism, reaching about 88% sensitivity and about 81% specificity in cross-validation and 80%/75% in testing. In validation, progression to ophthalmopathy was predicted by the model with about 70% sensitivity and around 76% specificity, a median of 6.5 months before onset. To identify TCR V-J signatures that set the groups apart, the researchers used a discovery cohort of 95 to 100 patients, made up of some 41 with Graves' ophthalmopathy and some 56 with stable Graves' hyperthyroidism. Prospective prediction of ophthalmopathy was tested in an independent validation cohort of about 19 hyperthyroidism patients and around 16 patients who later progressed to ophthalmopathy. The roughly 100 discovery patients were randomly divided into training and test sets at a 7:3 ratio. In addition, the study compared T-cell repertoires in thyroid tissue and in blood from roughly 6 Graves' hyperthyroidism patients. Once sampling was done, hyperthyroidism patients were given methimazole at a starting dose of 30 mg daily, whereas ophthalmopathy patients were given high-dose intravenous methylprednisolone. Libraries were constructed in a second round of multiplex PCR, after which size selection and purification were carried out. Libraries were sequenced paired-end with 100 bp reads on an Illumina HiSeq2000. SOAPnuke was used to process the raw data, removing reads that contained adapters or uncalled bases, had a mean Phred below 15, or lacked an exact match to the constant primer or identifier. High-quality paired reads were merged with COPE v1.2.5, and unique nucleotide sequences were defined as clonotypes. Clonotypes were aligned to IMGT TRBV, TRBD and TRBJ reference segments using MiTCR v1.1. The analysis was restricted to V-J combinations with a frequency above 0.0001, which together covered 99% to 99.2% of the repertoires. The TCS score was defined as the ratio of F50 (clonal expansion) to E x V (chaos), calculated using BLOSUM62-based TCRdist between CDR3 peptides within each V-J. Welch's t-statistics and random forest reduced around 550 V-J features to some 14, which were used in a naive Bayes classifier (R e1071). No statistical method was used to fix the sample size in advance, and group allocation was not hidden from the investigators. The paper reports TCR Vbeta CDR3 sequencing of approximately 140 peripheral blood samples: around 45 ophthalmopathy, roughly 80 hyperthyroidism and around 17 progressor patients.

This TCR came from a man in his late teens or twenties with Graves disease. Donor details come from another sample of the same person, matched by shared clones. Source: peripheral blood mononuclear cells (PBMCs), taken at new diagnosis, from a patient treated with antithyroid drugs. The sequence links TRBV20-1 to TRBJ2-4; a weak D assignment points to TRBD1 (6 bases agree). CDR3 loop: CSSTGHKNIQYF. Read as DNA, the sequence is TGCAGTTCAACGGGACACAAAAACATTCAGTACTTC.